The 10 T cell receptor beta chains given below trace back to one sample, sequenced in a study of CD8+CD57+ T cells in acquired aplastic anemia. It was patients with CD8+CD57+ cell expansion by flow cytometry who were chosen for sequencing. CDR3 and TCR beta VDJ profiling relied on genomic DNA as the template. Using its own MiXCR run on the reads, TCRdb lists one record per CDR3 protein. The sample lists roughly 120,000 distinct CDR3 sequences, under 60% seen once, with roughly 30% in the top ten. Material: sorted CD4+, CD8+, or CD8+CD57+ T cells (not recorded which) from PBMCs. All receptors come from a human donor with aplastic anemia.

The V call is TRBV5-1, the J call TRBJ2-5; no clear D. Germline assignment: CDR1 SGHRS and CDR2 YFSETQ. The CDR3 covers 15 residues. V was clipped by 1 base and J by 4 bases, with 14 bases between them. The CDR3 DNA reads TGCGCCAGCAGCTTGTGGGCCGATCCTGGAGAGACCCAGTACTTC. Translation gives CASSLWADPGETQYF.

In this sample, this clonotype turned up a few times. V usage is TRBV10-3 and J usage is TRBJ2-7; 8 bases are shared with TRBD1. This CDR3 contains 15 residues. CDR1 ENHRY and CDR2 SYGVKD come from the germline V gene. Unmatched junction bases numbered 8, after V lost 3 bases and J lost 4 bases. CDR3 sequence reads: CAISDGPGQAYEQYF. In DNA form, the CDR3 reads TGTGCCATCAGTGATGGGCCGGGACAGGCGTACGAGCAGTACTTC.

This clonotype was observed many times. One end of the junction fails to match germline, which may point to a read error. The rearrangement uses TRBV24-1 and TRBJ1-5; TRBD1 aligns across 7 bases. In germline, CDR1 is KGHDR, CDR2 SFDVKD. CDR3 length equals 14 residues. CDR3 nucleotides: TGTGCCACCCGTGACAGGGATAGCAATCAGCCCCAGCATTTT. Encoded protein: CATRDRDSNQPQHF.

The chain employs TRBV9 and TRBJ2-4; the match to TRBD1 covers 7 bases. Germline values: CDR1 SGDLS, CDR2 YYNGEE. The CDR3 is made up of 13 amino acids. V shed 4 bases and J 8 bases; nucleotides not matched to a gene: 6. The DNA of the CDR3 is TGTGCCAGCAGCCAAGGGACAGTCGACATTCAGTACTTC. Its translation: CASSQGTVDIQYF.

Turning to this clonotype: Possible read error: a much larger clone is one base away. Here the CDR3 DNA reads TGTGCCAGTAGTATTCTTGTCAGGGGGCTACCGCAGTACTTC. This encodes CASSILVRGLPQYF. The V gene is TRBV19, the J gene TRBJ2-7; 8 positions match TRBD1. This CDR3 has 14 residues. The J segment lost 9 bases and the V segment lost 3 bases, leaving 10 bases of the junction unmatched. From germline, CDR1 is LNHDA and CDR2 SQIVND (reference sequence).

This clonotype was seen a single time. The V call is TRBV7-3, the J call TRBJ1-1; D not resolved. Germline V gene lookup returns CDR1 SGHTA and CDR2 FQGTGA. The CDR3 is 13 amino acids. V was cut by 0 bases and J by 3 bases, with 5 bases left in between. CDR3 loop: CASSLTVDTEAFF. The CDR3 DNA follows: TGTGCCAGCAGCTTAACGGTGGACACTGAAGCTTTCTTT.

The table lists this clonotype with a few counts. V gene TRBV2 combines with J gene TRBJ1-4, with D unresolved. The CDR3 loop spans 11 amino acids. Germline lookup yields CDR1 SNHLY and CDR2 FYNNEI. Deletions cut 3 bases from V and 5 bases from J, with 1 base between. This chain's CDR3 is CASSENEKLFF. CDR3 DNA sequence: TGTGCCAGCAGTGAGAATGAAAAACTGTTTTTT.

The V gene is TRBV18, the J gene TRBJ2-5; D is possibly TRBD1 or TRBD2 (6 bases each). V gave up 0 bases and J gave up 5 bases, with 16 bases separating them. CDR3 length: 16 amino acids. Germline values: CDR1 KGHSH, CDR2 LQKENI. Here the CDR3 DNA reads TGTGCCAGCTCACCACCGGCCGGGGGCATTTTGGAGACCCAGTACTTC. Protein: CASSPPAGGILETQYF.

This clonotype was counted once. This chain joins TRBV30 and TRBJ2-7, with D unclear. The CDR3 contains 11 residues. V was cut by 1 base and J by 4 bases, with 5 bases left in between. CDR1 is GTSNPN and CDR2 is SVGIG in the germline V gene (reference sequence). CDR3 protein: CAWSASYEQYF. In DNA, the CDR3 is TGTGCCTGGAGTGCGTCGTACGAGCAGTACTTC.

The chain links TRBV5-5 to TRBJ2-7, with 8 bases fitting TRBD1. J lost 1 base, V lost 3 bases, and 6 bases had no gene match. Germline V lookup: CDR1 SGHKS, CDR2 YYEKEE (reference sequence). This CDR3 region has 15 residues. The CDR3 region is CASSSRTGISYEQYF. As DNA, the CDR3 is TGTGCCAGCAGCTCCAGGACAGGGATTTCCTACGAGCAGTACTTC.